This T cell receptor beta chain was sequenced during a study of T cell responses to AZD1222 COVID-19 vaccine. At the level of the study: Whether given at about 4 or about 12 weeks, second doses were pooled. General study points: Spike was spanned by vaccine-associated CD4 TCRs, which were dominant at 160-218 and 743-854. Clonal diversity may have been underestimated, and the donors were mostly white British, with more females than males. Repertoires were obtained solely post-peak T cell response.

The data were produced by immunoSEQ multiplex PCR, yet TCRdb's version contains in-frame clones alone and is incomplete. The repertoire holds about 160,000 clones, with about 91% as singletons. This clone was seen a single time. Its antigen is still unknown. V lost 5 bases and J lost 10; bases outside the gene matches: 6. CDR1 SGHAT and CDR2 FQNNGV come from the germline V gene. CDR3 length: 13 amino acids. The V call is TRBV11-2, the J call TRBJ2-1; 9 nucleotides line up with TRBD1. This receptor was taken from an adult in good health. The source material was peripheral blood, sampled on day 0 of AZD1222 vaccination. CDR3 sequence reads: CASSPRGTGEQFF. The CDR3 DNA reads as TGTGCCAGCAGCCCGCGGGGGACAGGGGAGCAGTTCTTC. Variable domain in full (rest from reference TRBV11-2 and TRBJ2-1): EAGVAQSPRYKIIEKRQSVAFWCNPISGHATLYWYQQILGQGPKLLIQFQNNGVVDDSQLPKDRFSAERLKGVDSTLKIQPAKLEDSAVYLCASSPRGTGEQFFGPGTRLTVL.